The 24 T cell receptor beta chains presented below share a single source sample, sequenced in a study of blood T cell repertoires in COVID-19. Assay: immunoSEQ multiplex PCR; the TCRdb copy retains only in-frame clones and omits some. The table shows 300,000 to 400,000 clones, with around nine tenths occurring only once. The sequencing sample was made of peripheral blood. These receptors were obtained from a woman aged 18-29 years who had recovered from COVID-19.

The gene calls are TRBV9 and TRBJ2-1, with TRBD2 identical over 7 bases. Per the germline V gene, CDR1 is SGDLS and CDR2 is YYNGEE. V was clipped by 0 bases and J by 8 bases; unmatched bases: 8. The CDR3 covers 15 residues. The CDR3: CASSVDGGESDEQFF. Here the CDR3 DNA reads TGTGCCAGCAGCGTAGATGGGGGGGAGTCGGATGAGCAGTTCTTC.

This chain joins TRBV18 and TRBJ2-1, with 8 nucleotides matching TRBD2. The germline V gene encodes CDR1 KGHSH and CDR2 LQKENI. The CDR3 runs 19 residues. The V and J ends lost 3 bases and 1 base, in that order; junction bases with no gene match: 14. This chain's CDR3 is CASSPVAGLTYTSYNEQFF. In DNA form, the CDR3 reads TGTGCCAGCTCACCCGTAGCGGGACTGACCTATACTTCCTACAATGAGCAGTTCTTC.

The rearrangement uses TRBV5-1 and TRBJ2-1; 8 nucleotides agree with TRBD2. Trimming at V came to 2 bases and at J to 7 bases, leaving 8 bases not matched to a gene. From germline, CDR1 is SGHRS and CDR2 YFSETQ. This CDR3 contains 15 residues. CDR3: CASSFPRGATNEQFF. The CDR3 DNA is TGCGCCAGCAGCTTCCCGCGGGGGGCTACTAATGAGCAGTTCTTC.

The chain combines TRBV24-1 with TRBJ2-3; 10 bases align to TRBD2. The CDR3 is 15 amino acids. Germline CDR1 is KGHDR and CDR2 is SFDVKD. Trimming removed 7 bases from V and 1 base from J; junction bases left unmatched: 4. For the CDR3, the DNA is TGTGCCACCAGGGCTAGCGGGAGCCGCACAGATACGCAGTATTTT. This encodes CATRASGSRTDTQYF.

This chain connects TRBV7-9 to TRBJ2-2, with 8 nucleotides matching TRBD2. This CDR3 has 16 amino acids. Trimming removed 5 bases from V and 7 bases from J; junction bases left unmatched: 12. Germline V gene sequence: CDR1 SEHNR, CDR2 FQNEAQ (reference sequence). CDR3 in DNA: TGTGCCAGCAGCCTACGATCGACTAGCGCTGTCGGGGAGCTGTTTTTT. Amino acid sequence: CASSLRSTSAVGELFF.

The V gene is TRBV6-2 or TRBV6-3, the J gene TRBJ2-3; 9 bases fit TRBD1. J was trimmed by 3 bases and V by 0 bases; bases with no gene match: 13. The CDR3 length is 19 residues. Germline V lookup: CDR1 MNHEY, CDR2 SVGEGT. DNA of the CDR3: TGTGCCAGCAGTTACTCCAGAGATCGACAGGGGGGTTGGACAGATACGCAGTATTTT. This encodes CASSYSRDRQGGWTDTQYF.

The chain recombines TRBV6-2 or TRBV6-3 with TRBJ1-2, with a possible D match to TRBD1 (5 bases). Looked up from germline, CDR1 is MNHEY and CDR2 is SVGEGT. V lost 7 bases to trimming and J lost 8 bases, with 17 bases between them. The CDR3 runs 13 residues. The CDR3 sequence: CASTPAQDNGYTF. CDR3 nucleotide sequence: TGTGCCAGCACCCCAGCCCAGGACAACGGCTACACCTTC.

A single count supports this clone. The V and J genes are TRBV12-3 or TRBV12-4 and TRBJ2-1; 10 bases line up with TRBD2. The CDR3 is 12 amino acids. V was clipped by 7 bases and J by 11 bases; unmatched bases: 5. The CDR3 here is CASTPSGRQQFF. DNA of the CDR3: TGTGCCAGCACCCCTAGCGGGAGACAGCAGTTCTTC.

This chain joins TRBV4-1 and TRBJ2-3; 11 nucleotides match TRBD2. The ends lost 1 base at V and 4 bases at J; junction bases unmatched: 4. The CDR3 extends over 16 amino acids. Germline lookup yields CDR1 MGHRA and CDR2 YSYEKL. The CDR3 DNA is TGCGCCAGCAGCCAAGGGGTAGCGGGAGGGCCAGATACGCAGTATTTT. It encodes CASSQGVAGGPDTQYF.

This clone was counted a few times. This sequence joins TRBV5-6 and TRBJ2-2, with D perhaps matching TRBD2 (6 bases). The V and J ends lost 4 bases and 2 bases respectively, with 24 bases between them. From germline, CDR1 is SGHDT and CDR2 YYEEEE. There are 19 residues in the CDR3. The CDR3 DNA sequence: TGTGCCAGCAGCGCCGGCGGGGCCCGCGAGTCCAAAAACACCGGGGAGCTGTTTTTT. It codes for CASSAGGARESKNTGELFF.

As DNA, the CDR3 is TGCAGTGCCGGGGGAGACACTGAAGCTTTCTTT. Amino acids: CSAGGDTEAFF. The chain joins TRBV20-1 to TRBJ1-1, with a weak D call TRBD1 (5 bases). The V end was cut by 6 bases, the J end by 3 bases, with 8 bases between. Germline values: CDR1 DFQATT, CDR2 SNEGSKA (reference sequence). The CDR3 covers 11 residues.

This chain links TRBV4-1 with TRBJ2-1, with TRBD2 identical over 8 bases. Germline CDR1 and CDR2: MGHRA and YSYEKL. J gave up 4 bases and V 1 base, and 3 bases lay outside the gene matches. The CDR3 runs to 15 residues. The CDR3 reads CASSQAGGDYNEQFF. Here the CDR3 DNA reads TGCGCCAGCAGCCAAGCGGGAGGGGATTACAATGAGCAGTTCTTC.

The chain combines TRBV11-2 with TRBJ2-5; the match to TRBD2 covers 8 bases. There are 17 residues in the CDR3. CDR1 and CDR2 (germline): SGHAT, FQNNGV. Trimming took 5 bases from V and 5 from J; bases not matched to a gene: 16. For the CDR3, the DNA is TGTGCCAGCAGCCCGCCGGGGGGCCGACTAGCGCGGGAGACCCAGTACTTC. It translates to CASSPPGGRLARETQYF.

For the CDR3, the DNA is TGTGCCAGCAGCGTAGGGCCATTCCTGACAGATACGCAGTATTTT. It yields the protein CASSVGPFLTDTQYF. J is TRBJ2-3 and V is TRBV9; D ambiguous. CDR3 length equals 15 residues. The germline V and J ends were trimmed by 0 bases and 3 bases, with 11 bases remaining between them. Germline V gives CDR1 SGDLS, CDR2 YYNGEE.

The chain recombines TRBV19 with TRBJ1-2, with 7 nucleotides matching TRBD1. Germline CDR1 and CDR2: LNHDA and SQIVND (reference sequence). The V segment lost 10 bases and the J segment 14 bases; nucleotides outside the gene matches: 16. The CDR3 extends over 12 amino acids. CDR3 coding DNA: TGTGCCACCAAAACAGGGGTCGGTTTAATAACCTTC. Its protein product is CATKTGVGLITF.

The CDR3 is CASSATGGQGNTQYF. CDR3 bases: TGTGCCAGCAGCGCGACGGGGGGACAGGGTAATACGCAGTATTTT. The chain uses TRBV9 and TRBJ2-3, with TRBD1 identical over 9 bases. Per germline, CDR1 SGDLS and CDR2 YYNGEE. V gave up 3 bases and J gave up 7 bases; unmatched junction bases: 9. The CDR3 runs to 15 residues.

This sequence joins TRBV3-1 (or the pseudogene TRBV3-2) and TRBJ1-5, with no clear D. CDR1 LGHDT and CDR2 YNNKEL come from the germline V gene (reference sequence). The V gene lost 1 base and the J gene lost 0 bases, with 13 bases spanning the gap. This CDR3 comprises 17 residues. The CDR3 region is CASSQGINYNSNQPQHF. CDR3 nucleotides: TGTGCCAGCAGCCAAGGTATTAACTACAATAGCAATCAGCCCCAGCATTTT.

The CDR3 here is CASRRDRNYEQYV. CDR3 DNA sequence: TGCGCCAGCCGACGGGACAGGAACTACGAGCAGTACGTC. The genes are TRBV23-1 and TRBJ2-7; TRBD1 aligns across 8 bases. TRBV23-1 has ORF status, its function being uncertain. V was pared by 8 bases and J by 3 bases, with 6 bases of the junction left unmatched. This CDR3 comprises 13 residues.

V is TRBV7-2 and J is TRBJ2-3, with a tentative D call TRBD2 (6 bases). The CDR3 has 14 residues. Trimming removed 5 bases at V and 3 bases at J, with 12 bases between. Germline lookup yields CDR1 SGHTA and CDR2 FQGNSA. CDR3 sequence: CASSPDYTTDTQYF. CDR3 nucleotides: TGTGCCAGCAGCCCGGACTATACGACAGATACGCAGTATTTT.

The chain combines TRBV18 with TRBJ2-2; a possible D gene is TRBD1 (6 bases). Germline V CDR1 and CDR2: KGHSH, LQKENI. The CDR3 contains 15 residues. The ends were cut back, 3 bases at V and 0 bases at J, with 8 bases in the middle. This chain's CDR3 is CASSPRTANTGELFF. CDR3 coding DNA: TGTGCCAGCTCACCGAGGACAGCGAACACCGGGGAGCTGTTTTTT.

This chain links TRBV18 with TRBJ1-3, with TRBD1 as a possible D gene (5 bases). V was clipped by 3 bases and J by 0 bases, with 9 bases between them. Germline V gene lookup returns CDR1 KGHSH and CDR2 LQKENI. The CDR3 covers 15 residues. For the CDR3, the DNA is TGTGCCAGCTCACCGACAGCTCGCTCTGGAAACACCATATATTTT. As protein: CASSPTARSGNTIYF.

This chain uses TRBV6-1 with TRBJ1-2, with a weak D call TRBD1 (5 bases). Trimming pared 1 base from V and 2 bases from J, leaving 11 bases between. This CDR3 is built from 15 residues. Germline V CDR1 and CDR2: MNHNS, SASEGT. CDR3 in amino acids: CASSEGGAPNYGYTF. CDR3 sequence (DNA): TGTGCCAGCAGTGAAGGTGGGGCGCCGAACTATGGCTACACCTTC.

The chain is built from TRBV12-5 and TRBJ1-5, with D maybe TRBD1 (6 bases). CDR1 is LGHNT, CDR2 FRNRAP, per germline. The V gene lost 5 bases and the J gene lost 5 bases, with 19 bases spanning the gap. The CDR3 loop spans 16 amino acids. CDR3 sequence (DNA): TGTGCTAGTGGTCGGTGGGCAGGGGCATTAGATCAGCCCCAGCATTTT. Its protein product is CASGRWAGALDQPQHF.

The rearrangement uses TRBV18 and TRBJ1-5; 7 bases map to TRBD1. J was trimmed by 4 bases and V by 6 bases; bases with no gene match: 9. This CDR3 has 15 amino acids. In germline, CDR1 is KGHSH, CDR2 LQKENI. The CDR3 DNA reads TGTGCCAGCTCCAGGGGGACAGCGGCTAATCAGCCCCAGCATTTT. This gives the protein CASSRGTAANQPQHF.